Below are 8 T cell receptor beta chains sequenced from a single sample in a study of CD4 T cell repertoires in COVID-19. Clones were read by immunoSEQ multiplex PCR, and TCRdb kept only the in-frame ones, dropping some. The repertoire includes 65,000 to 95,000 clones, about four fifths of them detected once, and 0.45% to 0.6% sits in the top ten. This material consisted of CD4+ T cells from peripheral blood, taken after recovery from COVID-19. The receptors originated from a human donor who had COVID-19.

The chain recombines TRBV3-1 (or the pseudogene TRBV3-2) with TRBJ2-3; D remains ambiguous. The CDR3 is 12 residues long. CDR1 and CDR2 (germline): LGHDT, YNNKEL (reference sequence). The V end lost 0 bases, the J end lost 3 bases, and 1 base lay between the germline ends. The CDR3 sequence: CASSQDTDTQYF. The CDR3 region has the DNA TGTGCCAGCAGCCAAGATACAGATACGCAGTATTTT.

The V gene is TRBV19, the J gene TRBJ1-2, with TRBD1 matching 9 bases. Germline CDR1 is LNHDA and CDR2 is SQIVND (reference sequence). With 8 bases clipped from V and 8 bases from J, the junction kept 9 bases outside the gene matches. The CDR3 covers 13 residues. This CDR3 reads CASGLQGAFGYTF. CDR3 coding DNA: TGTGCCAGTGGGCTACAGGGGGCGTTCGGCTACACCTTC.

This chain connects TRBV10-3 to TRBJ1-1; D is uncertain. Trimming took 7 bases from V and 0 from J, leaving 15 bases between them. CDR1 and CDR2 (germline): ENHRY, SYGVKD. The CDR3 sequence is 15 residues long. The CDR3 region is CAIMVGEGMNTEAFF. The CDR3 region has the DNA TGTGCCATCATGGTCGGGGAAGGAATGAACACTGAAGCTTTCTTT.

The chain recombines TRBV5-1 with TRBJ2-3; no firm D call. This CDR3 is built from 13 residues. Trimming removed 3 bases from V and 0 bases from J, with 5 bases in between. Germline CDR1 reads SGHRS; CDR2 reads YFSETQ. The CDR3 sequence is CASSSASTDTQYF. CDR3 sequence (DNA): TGCGCCAGCAGCTCGGCTAGCACAGATACGCAGTATTTT.

CDR3 sequence reads: CASSARQGTNTGELFF. Written as DNA, the CDR3 is TGTGCCAGCAGTGCCCGACAGGGTACGAACACCGGGGAGCTGTTTTTT. V is TRBV6-1 and J is TRBJ2-2, with TRBD1 matching 7 bases. The CDR3 spans 16 residues. J gave up 0 bases and V 4 bases, and 5 bases lay outside the gene matches. The germline gives CDR1 MNHNS, CDR2 SASEGT.

This clone has more than one count but fewer than ten. The chain couples TRBV10-2 to TRBJ1-2; unclear D gene. CDR1 and CDR2 from the germline V gene are WSHSY and SAAADI. The CDR3 extends over 12 amino acids. The germline V and J ends were trimmed by 5 bases and 4 bases, with 8 bases remaining between them. Here the CDR3 reads CASSSTGYGYTF. The CDR3 region has the DNA TGCGCCAGCAGTTCCACGGGCTATGGCTACACCTTC.

V usage is TRBV11-2 and J usage is TRBJ2-5; D is ambiguous. CDR1 and CDR2 (germline): SGHAT, FQNNGV. The CDR3 runs to 12 residues. V dropped 3 bases and J dropped 4 bases, with 6 bases sitting between them. The CDR3 here is CASSLVGETQYF. CDR3 DNA: TGTGCCAGCAGCTTGGTTGGAGAGACCCAGTACTTC.

In its sample, this clone was seen a few times. The rearrangement joins TRBV30 to TRBJ2-6, with unresolved D. Trimming shortened V by 2 bases and J by 1 base, and 3 bases separated the two germline ends. Germline CDR1 and CDR2: GTSNPN and SVGIG (reference sequence). The CDR3 runs to 13 residues. CDR3 in DNA: TGTGCCTGGAGTCAATCTGGGGCCAACGTCCTGACTTTC. This encodes CAWSQSGANVLTF.